These T cell receptor beta chains were read from a single sample in a study of T cells after yellow fever vaccination. TCRdb itself ran the 5' RACE reads through MiXCR, one entry per CDR3 protein. Of around 310,000 distinct CDR3 sequences listed, 3% to 4.5% are singletons. This sample comprised PBMCs, obtained 5 days after the yellow fever booster vaccination. The receptors derive from a young man who received the YFV17D yellow fever vaccine. Each CDR3 is given without its conserved first and last residue.

J gene | V gene | CDR3 protein
TRBJ2-1 | TRBV5-5 | ASSNTGTGSYNEQF
TRBJ2-2 | TRBV11-3 | ASSLDLVTSGVPGELF
TRBJ1-3 | TRBV20-1 | SASFPEDTIY
TRBJ2-1 | TRBV4-2 | ASSQGAYEQF
TRBJ2-7 | TRBV20-1 | SARDPRQDDYEQY
TRBJ1-2 | TRBV5-6 | ASSRIHLYGYT
TRBJ2-5 | TRBV5-1 | ASSKTGTEETQY
TRBJ1-1 | TRBV7-9 | ASSLAGFGGTEAF
TRBJ2-7 | TRBV12-3/TRBV12-4 | ASSLGEAPQY
TRBJ2-6 | TRBV7-6 | ASSSEDRFSGANVLT
TRBJ2-7 | TRBV20-1 | SARDSRLAGGPYEQY
TRBJ2-3 | TRBV5-5 | ASSLTSGATDTQY
TRBJ2-2 | TRBV5-1 | ASSLEWRGTGTGELF
TRBJ2-1 | TRBV5-4 | ASSEASALNEQF
TRBJ1-1 | TRBV4-3 | ASSLLNRAGGRNTEAF
TRBJ1-2 | TRBV4-3 | ASSLLPDSPGYGYT
TRBJ2-7 | TRBV27 | ASFSSSYEQY
TRBJ1-1 | TRBV12-3/TRBV12-4 | ASSFRMNTEAF
TRBJ2-1 | TRBV20-1 | SAADRGRNEQF
TRBJ1-2 | TRBV25-1 | ASNGPGQGHYGYT
TRBJ2-7 | TRBV6-1 | ASSGLLAEQY
TRBJ1-4 | TRBV5-1 | ASSFLGTGEEKLF
TRBJ2-3 | TRBV10-3 | AIRGTTEDTQY
TRBJ1-2 | TRBV6-2/TRBV6-3 | ASSTGGEYGYT
TRBJ2-1 | TRBV10-3 | ASGGAGGLNEQF
TRBJ2-2 | TRBV5-1 | ASSLGQAGVGELF
TRBJ2-1 | TRBV6-4 | ASSDWASGDYNEQF
TRBJ1-1 | TRBV3-1 | ASSQPSGGAEAF
TRBJ1-1 | TRBV12-3/TRBV12-4 | ASSFALGYTEAF
TRBJ1-5 | TRBV10-3 | AISAQDSNQPQH
TRBJ2-3 | TRBV2 | ASRTGLTLTDTQY
TRBJ1-2 | TRBV7-9 | ASSLTDNYGYT
TRBJ2-2 | TRBV5-5 | ASSFIQGVVGELF
TRBJ2-5 | TRBV5-4 | ASSYRGAETQY
TRBJ2-1 | TRBV5-1 | ASRGGNRDNEQF
TRBJ1-5 | TRBV4-1 | ASSQVGQGKQPQH
TRBJ1-2 | TRBV7-2 | ASSLVTGEGGYT
TRBJ2-1 | TRBV7-2 | ASRPAGGVYNEQF
TRBJ2-1 | TRBV20-1 | SAHRWGGDNNEQF
TRBJ2-7 | TRBV19 | ASSIGRGYEQY
TRBJ2-7 | TRBV20-1 | SARFGIQY
TRBJ2-1 | TRBV4-3 | ASSQDLFTGFDNEQF
TRBJ2-6 | TRBV4-1 | ASSPGRALPGANVLT
TRBJ2-7 | TRBV18 | ASSPRAFEQY
TRBJ2-7 | TRBV3-1 | ASSFLTGTPYEQY
TRBJ2-2 | TRBV4-1 | ASSQEAQGTNTGELF
TRBJ2-2 | TRBV20-1 | SAFERGQTNTGELF
TRBJ1-1 | TRBV6-2/TRBV6-3 | ASMDTRNTEAF